Listed below are T cell receptor beta chains from one sample, sequenced in a study of Graves' ophthalmopathy and Graves' hyperthyroidism. Each CDR3 protein is one row after TCRdb ran MiXCR on the multiplex PCR reads. The table shows over a million distinct CDR3 sequences, with 35% to 40% occurring only once. Sequences were obtained from peripheral blood or thyroid tissue (not recorded which). Receptors were obtained from an adult man with Graves' hyperthyroidism. The CDR3 runs from the conserved cysteine through the conserved F or W. D genes are given only for firm matches. Clone size is given for some rows only: seen once, a few or many times, or a class if the clone is expanded.

j_call v_call d_call clone_size cdr3_aa cdr3_nt
TRBJ1-1 TRBV9 TRBD1 NA CASSAGGTGLGMNTEAFF TGTGCCAGCAGCGCAGGGGGAACAGGCCTGGGCATGAACACTGAAGCTTTCTTT
TRBJ1-1 TRBV27 TRBD1 NA CTSSKWGQMNTEAFF TGTACCAGCAGCAAGTGGGGACAGATGAACACTGAAGCTTTCTTT
TRBJ1-5 TRBV19 NA NA CASSLPWEKGNQPQHF TGTGCCAGTAGTTTACCCTGGGAAAAGGGCAATCAGCCCCAGCATTTT
TRBJ2-5 TRBV5-4 NA NA CASSLVVLQGFTSPETQYF TGTGCCAGCAGCTTGGTAGTGCTGCAGGGCTTCACTAGCCCGGAGACCCAGTACTTC
TRBJ1-1 TRBV10-3 NA few CATSRGASAWNTEAFF TGTGCCACCTCTCGAGGGGCGTCCGCGTGGAACACTGAAGCTTTCTTT
TRBJ1-1 TRBV29-1 TRBD1 NA CSPPDGTGALIF TGCAGCCCTCCCGACGGGACAGGTGCCCTTATCTTT
TRBJ1-1 TRBV29-1 NA many CSVVRANTEAFF TGCAGCGTTGTACGGGCGAACACTGAAGCTTTCTTT
TRBJ2-7 TRBV12-3/TRBV12-4 NA many CASREGQSSYEQYF TGTGCCAGCAGGGAGGGGCAGAGCTCCTACGAGCAGTACTTC
TRBJ2-7 TRBV7-2 NA NA CASSPQTYYEQYF TGTGCCAGCAGCCCCCAGACGTACTACGAGCAGTACTTC
TRBJ2-3 TRBV7-2 NA once CASSSPRTDTQYF TGTGCCAGCAGCTCCCCCAGGACAGATACGCAGTATTTT
TRBJ1-6 TRBV7-2 TRBD1 NA CASSLRTGGYSPLHF TGTGCCAGCAGCCTGCGGACAGGGGGCTATTCACCCCTCCACTTT
TRBJ1-2 TRBV25-1 NA few CASSSTGSDGYTF TGTGCCAGCAGTTCCACAGGGTCAGACGGCTACACCTTC
TRBJ2-3 TRBV5-1 NA NA CASSLVGLKGTDTQYF TGCGCCAGCAGCTTGGTAGGTCTCAAAGGGACAGATACGCAGTATTTT
TRBJ1-1 TRBV4-2 TRBD1 NA CASSQRQGGDTEAFF TGTGCCAGCAGCCAGAGACAGGGGGGCGACACTGAAGCTTTCTTT
TRBJ1-2 TRBV30 NA few CAWSVGRRFGGYTF TGTGCCTGGAGTGTGGGCAGGCGCTTCGGCGGCTACACCTTC
TRBJ2-7 TRBV28 TRBD1 NA CASSGPGQGDYEQYF TGTGCCAGCAGTGGCCCTGGGCAGGGGGACTACGAGCAGTACTTC
TRBJ1-4 TRBV9 NA NA CASSHPPTGLNEKLFF TGTGCCAGCAGCCATCCCCCGACAGGCCTTAATGAAAAACTGTTTTTT
TRBJ1-2 TRBV2 TRBD1 few CASSLPAWGDKDRGGGYTF TGTGCCAGCAGTCTTCCGGCGTGGGGGGATAAAGACAGGGGTGGCGGCTACACCTTC
TRBJ1-1 TRBV9 TRBD1 many CASSVAGQDTEAFF TGTGCCAGCAGCGTAGCCGGACAGGACACTGAAGCTTTCTTT
TRBJ2-5 TRBV4-3 NA NA CASSQELGVVGIKETQYF TGCGCCAGCAGCCAAGAACTGGGCGTTGTGGGTATTAAAGAGACCCAGTACTTC
TRBJ1-1 TRBV7-9 TRBD1 many CASSVTGAGTEAFF TGTGCCAGCAGCGTGACAGGGGCCGGCACTGAAGCTTTCTTT
TRBJ1-5 TRBV10-3 NA few CAISESGLQETQHF TGTGCCATCAGTGAGTCAGGGCTTCAAGAGACCCAGCATTTT
TRBJ1-1 TRBV7-7 NA NA CASSFTGWEGRNTEAFF TGTGCCAGCAGCTTCACAGGGTGGGAGGGGAGGAACACTGAAGCTTTCTTT
TRBJ2-7 TRBV7-2 TRBD1 NA CASSQDRTGSHEQHF TGCGCCAGCAGCCAAGATCGGACAGGGTCCCACGAGCAGCACTTC
TRBJ1-1 TRBV10-1 NA many CASSESLKGRNTEAFF TGCGCCAGCAGTGAGTCTCTTAAGGGACGGAACACTGAAGCTTTCTTT
TRBJ1-2 TRBV7-2 NA once CASSLTGYTF TGTGCCAGCAGCCTAACAGGGTACACCTTC